The 15 T cell receptor beta chains below all came from one sample that was sequenced in a study of blood T cell repertoires in COVID-19. Here immunoSEQ multiplex PCR was the method, and the copy in TCRdb shows in-frame clones only, minus some. Of about 300,000 clones in the sample, 70% to 90% were seen once. The sequenced material came from PBMCs or T cells enriched from blood (not recorded which). These receptors all come from a young woman who had recovered from COVID-19.

V usage is TRBV7-2 and J usage is TRBJ1-2; a possible D gene is TRBD1 (5 bases). CDR3 length: 14 residues. The V end was cut by 5 bases, the J end by 5 bases, with 15 bases between. Germline values: CDR1 SGHTA, CDR2 FQGNSA. In nucleotides, the CDR3 is TGTGCCAGCAGCCTGAAAGGGGAACGATATGGCTACACCTTC. Translated, it gives CASSLKGERYGYTF.

This clone was counted between two and nine times. The genes are TRBV21-1 and TRBJ2-1; the listed D gene, TRBD2, was not tested against the DNA. TRBV21-1 represents a pseudogene. This CDR3 comprises 14 residues. The DNA for the CDR3 is TGTGCCAGCCAGCCAGCGAATCTTTACAATGAGCAGTTCTTC. Translation: CASQPANLYNEQFF.

J is TRBJ2-5 and V is TRBV5-1; the match to TRBD2 covers 12 bases. There are 16 residues in the CDR3. The trim removed 0 bases at V and 2 bases at J, leaving 2 bases unmatched. CDR1 SGHRS and CDR2 YFSETQ come from the germline V gene. CDR3 in amino acids: CASSLGGTSGQETQYF. In DNA, the CDR3 is TGCGCCAGCAGCTTGGGAGGGACTAGCGGGCAAGAGACCCAGTACTTC.

The V call is TRBV12-3 or TRBV12-4, the J call TRBJ2-2; D not resolved. The CDR3 spans 13 residues. Trimming left V 6 bases short and J 8 bases short, with 13 bases between. In DNA, the CDR3 is TGTGCCAGCAGCCCCGGCGGTGCTGGGGAGCTGTTTTTT. Translated, it gives CASSPGGAGELFF.

The V gene is TRBV9, the J gene TRBJ1-1, with D possibly TRBD1 on 5 matching bases. Deletions cut 4 bases from V and 1 base from J, with 11 bases between. Germline V gene lookup returns CDR1 SGDLS and CDR2 YYNGEE. The length of the CDR3 is 14 residues. The CDR3 sequence: CASSLTQANTEAFF. The CDR3 region has the DNA TGTGCCAGCAGCCTCACACAGGCGAACACTGAAGCTTTCTTT.

J is TRBJ1-4 and V is TRBV7-9; tentatively, D is TRBD1 (5 bases). The CDR3 is made up of 15 amino acids. V was trimmed by 1 base and J by 6 bases, leaving 12 bases between them. Germline assignment: CDR1 SEHNR and CDR2 FQNEAQ (reference sequence). The CDR3 sequence is CASSLDGGAYEKLFF. Written as DNA, the CDR3 is TGTGCCAGCAGCTTAGACGGAGGGGCTTATGAAAAACTGTTTTTT.

The rearrangement uses TRBV10-3 and TRBJ1-1, with 7 nucleotides matching TRBD1. The CDR3 is 16 amino acids. The V gene end was trimmed by 1 base and the J gene end by 3 bases; junction bases not matched to a gene: 8. Germline V lookup: CDR1 ENHRY, CDR2 SYGVKD. CDR3 loop: CAISELLRQGDTEAFF. The CDR3, as DNA: TGTGCCATCAGTGAGTTGCTTAGACAGGGTGACACTGAAGCTTTCTTT.

This clone showed up just once. V is TRBV10-1 and J is TRBJ2-5; TRBD2 matches at 9 bases. Germline assignment: CDR1 WNHNN and CDR2 SYGVQD (reference sequence). V lost 5 bases, J lost 4 bases, and 2 bases stayed unmatched. CDR3 length: 13 residues. CDR3 DNA sequence: TGCGCCAGCAGTCGTAGCGGGGGAGAGACCCAGTACTTC. It translates to CASSRSGGETQYF.

The chain combines TRBV5-1 with TRBJ1-1; D possibly corresponds to TRBD1 (6 bases). The CDR3 length is 13 residues. Germline V gives CDR1 SGHRS, CDR2 YFSETQ. The germline V and J ends were trimmed by 4 bases and 8 bases, with 15 bases remaining between them. The DNA of the CDR3 is TGCGCCAGCAGCGGTACAGGGCAAGGCGAAGCTTTCTTT. As protein: CASSGTGQGEAFF.

The count of this clone is one. This chain links TRBV3-1 (or the pseudogene TRBV3-2) with TRBJ1-2, with 7 bases lining up with TRBD1. This CDR3 region has 14 residues. V lost 4 bases, J lost 3 bases, and 5 bases stayed unmatched. Germline V gene data show CDR1 as LGHDT and CDR2 as YNNKEL (reference sequence). CDR3 loop: CASSPAQGDYGYTF. The CDR3 DNA reads TGTGCCAGCAGCCCCGCCCAGGGGGACTATGGCTACACCTTC.

The chain carries TRBV5-5 and TRBJ2-7; TRBD1 is a possible D gene (6 bases). V dropped 4 bases and J dropped 0 bases, with 14 bases sitting between them. CDR1 and CDR2 (germline): SGHKS, YYEKEE (reference sequence). The CDR3 extends over 15 amino acids. The DNA of the CDR3 is TGTGCCAGCAGCAAGGACAGTTCCTTCTCCTACGAGCAGTACTTC. It yields the protein CASSKDSSFSYEQYF.

This rearrangement joins TRBV4-2 to TRBJ1-6, with a weak D call TRBD1 (5 bases). The CDR3 contains 17 residues. In germline, CDR1 is LGHNA, CDR2 YNFKEQ. Trimming took 0 bases from V and 10 from J, leaving 19 bases between them. The CDR3 DNA sequence: TGTGCCAGCAGCCAAGACGTGCAGGGATCGATATGGTCACCCCTCCACTTT. As protein: CASSQDVQGSIWSPLHF.

The rearrangement joins TRBV3-1 (or the pseudogene TRBV3-2) to TRBJ1-3; D gene ambiguous. V was trimmed by 0 bases and J by 8 bases, leaving 14 bases between them. The CDR3 length is 15 residues. Germline values: CDR1 LGHDT, CDR2 YNNKEL (reference sequence). The CDR3 coding sequence is TGTGCCAGCAGCCAAGAAGGTACCGTGGGAGACACCATATATTTT. Encoded protein: CASSQEGTVGDTIYF.

The J gene is TRBJ1-2, the V gene TRBV28, with 7 bases lining up with TRBD1. The CDR3 sequence is 14 residues long. The germline gives CDR1 MDHEN, CDR2 SYDVKM. V was clipped by 7 bases and J by 8 bases; unmatched bases: 13. The CDR3 reads CASNPGGQIGGYTF. The DNA for the CDR3 is TGTGCCAGCAACCCAGGGGGGCAGATCGGCGGCTACACCTTC.

This sequence joins TRBV5-1 and TRBJ2-3; 14 bases are a match to TRBD2. The V segment lost 4 bases and the J segment 0 bases; nucleotides outside the gene matches: 7. The CDR3 covers 18 residues. Per the germline V gene, CDR1 is SGHRS and CDR2 is YFSETQ. The CDR3, as DNA: TGCGCCAGCAGCACGACTAGCGGGAGGGGAACTAGCACAGATACGCAGTATTTT. It codes for CASSTTSGRGTSTDTQYF.